The T cell receptor (beta chain) under discussion was sequenced for a study of T-cell memory formation after mild COVID-19. Points from the study as a whole: Some responding clones appeared in pre-infection memory, suggesting cross-reactive memory joined.

TCRdb reanalysed the 5' RACE reads using MiXCR and keeps one entry per CDR3 protein. Counted here are approximately 340,000 distinct CDR3 sequences, around a sixth occurring once; the ten biggest clones make up about a fifth. Germline lookup yields CDR1 MDHEN and CDR2 SYDVKM. The CDR3 consists of 12 residues. Details on this clonotype: Its specificity is unknown. The junction departs from germline at one end; a sequencing error may be responsible.

The sequencing input was PBMCs or a T cell subset sorted from them (not recorded which). This TCR derives from a man between 18 and 35 years old who had mild COVID-19 (a few samples of this study predate the infection). Cell type and time point are not known. The genes are TRBV28 and TRBJ2-5, with D perhaps matching TRBD1 or TRBD2 (5 bases each). The CDR3, as DNA: TGTGCCAGCAGTGCCTTGGGGCTAGCCTCGGACTTC. This codes for CASSALGLASDF.